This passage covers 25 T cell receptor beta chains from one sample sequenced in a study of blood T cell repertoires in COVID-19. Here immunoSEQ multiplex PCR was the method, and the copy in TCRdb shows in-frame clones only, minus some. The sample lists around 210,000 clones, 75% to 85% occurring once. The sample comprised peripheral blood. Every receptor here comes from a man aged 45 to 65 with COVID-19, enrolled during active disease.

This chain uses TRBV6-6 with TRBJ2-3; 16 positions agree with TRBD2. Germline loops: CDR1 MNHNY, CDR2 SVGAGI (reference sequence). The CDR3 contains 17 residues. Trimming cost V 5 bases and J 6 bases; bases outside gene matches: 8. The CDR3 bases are TGTGCCAGCAGTCCGGGGACTAGCGGGGGGGCCGCCGATACGCAGTATTTT. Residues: CASSPGTSGGAADTQYF.

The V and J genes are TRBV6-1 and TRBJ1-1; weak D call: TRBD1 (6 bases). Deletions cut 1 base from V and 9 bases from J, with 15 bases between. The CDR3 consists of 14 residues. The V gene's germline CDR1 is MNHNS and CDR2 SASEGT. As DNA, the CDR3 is TGTGCCAGCAGTGAAGTTGATTCGGGACAAAAAGCTTTCTTT. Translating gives CASSEVDSGQKAFF.

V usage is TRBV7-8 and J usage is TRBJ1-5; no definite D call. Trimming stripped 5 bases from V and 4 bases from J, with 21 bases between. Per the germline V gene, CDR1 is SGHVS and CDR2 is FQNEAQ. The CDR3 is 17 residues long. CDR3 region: CASSQAGQERPNQPQHF. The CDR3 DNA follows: TGTGCCAGCAGCCAAGCGGGCCAGGAACGTCCAAATCAGCCCCAGCATTTT.

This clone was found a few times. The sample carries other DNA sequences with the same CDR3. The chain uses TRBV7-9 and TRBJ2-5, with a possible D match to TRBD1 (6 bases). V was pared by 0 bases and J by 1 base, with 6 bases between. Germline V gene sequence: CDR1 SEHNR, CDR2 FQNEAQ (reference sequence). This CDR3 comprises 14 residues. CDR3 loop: CASSLAGGQETQYF. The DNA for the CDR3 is TGTGCCAGCAGCTTAGCAGGGGGCCAAGAGACCCAGTACTTC.

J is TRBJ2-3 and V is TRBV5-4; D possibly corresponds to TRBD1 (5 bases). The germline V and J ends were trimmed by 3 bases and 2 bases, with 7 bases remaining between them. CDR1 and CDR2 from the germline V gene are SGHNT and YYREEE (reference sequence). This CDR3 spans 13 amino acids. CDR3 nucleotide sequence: TGTGCCAGCAGCTCGACAGTCACAGATACGCAGTATTTT. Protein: CASSSTVTDTQYF. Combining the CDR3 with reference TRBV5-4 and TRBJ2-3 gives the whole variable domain ETGVTQSPTHLIKTRGQQVTLRCSSQSGHNTVSWYQQALGQGPQFIFQYYREEENGRGNFPPRFSGLQFPNYSSELNVNALELDDSALYLCASSSTVTDTQYFGPGTRLTVL.

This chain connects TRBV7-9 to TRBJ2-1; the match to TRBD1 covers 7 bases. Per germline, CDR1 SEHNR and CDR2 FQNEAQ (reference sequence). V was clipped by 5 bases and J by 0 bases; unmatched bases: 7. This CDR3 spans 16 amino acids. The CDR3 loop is CASSHDRAHSYNEQFF. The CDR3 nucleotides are TGTGCCAGCAGCCATGACAGGGCCCACTCCTACAATGAGCAGTTCTTC.

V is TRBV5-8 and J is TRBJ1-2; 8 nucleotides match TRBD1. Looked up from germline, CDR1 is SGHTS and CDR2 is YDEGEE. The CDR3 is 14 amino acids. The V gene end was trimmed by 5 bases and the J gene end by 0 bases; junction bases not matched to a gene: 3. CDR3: CASRTGATNYGYTF. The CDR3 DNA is TGTGCCAGCAGGACAGGGGCCACTAACTATGGCTACACCTTC.

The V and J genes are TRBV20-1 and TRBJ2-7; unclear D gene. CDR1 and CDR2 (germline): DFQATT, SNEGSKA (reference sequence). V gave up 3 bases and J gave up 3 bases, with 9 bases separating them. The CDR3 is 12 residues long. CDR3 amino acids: CSASQARYEQYF. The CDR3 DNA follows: TGCAGTGCTAGTCAGGCGCGCTACGAGCAGTACTTC.

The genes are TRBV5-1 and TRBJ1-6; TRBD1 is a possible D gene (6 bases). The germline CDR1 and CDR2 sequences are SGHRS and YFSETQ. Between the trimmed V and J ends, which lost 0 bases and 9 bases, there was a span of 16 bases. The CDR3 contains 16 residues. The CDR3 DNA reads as TGCGCCAGCAGCTTGGAAACAGGGATACCTGTTTCACCCCTCCACTTT. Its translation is CASSLETGIPVSPLHF.

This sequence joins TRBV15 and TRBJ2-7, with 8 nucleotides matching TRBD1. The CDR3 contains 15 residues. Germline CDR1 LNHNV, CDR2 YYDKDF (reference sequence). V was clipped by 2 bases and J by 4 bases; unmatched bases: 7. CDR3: CATSRHGQGDYEQYF. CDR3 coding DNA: TGTGCCACCAGCAGACATGGACAGGGTGATTACGAGCAGTACTTC.

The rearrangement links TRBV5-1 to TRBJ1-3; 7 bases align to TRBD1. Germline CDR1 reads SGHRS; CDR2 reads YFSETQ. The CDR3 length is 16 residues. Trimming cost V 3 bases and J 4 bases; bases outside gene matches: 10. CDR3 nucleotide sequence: TGCGCCAGCAGCTCGGCTGGACAGGCGGCAGGAAACACCATATATTTT. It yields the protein CASSSAGQAAGNTIYF.

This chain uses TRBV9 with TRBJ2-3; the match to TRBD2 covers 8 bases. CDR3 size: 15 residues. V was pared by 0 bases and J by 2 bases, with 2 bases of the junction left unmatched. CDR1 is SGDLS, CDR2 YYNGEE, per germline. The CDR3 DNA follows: TGTGCCAGCAGCGTAGCGGGGGGGTTCACAGATACGCAGTATTTT. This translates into CASSVAGGFTDTQYF.

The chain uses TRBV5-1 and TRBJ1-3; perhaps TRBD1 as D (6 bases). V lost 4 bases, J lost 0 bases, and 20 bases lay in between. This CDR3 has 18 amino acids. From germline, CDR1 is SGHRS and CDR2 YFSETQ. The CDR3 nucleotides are TGCGCCAGCAGCCCTACCGGGACATCACTCTTCTCTGGAAACACCATATATTTT. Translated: CASSPTGTSLFSGNTIYF.

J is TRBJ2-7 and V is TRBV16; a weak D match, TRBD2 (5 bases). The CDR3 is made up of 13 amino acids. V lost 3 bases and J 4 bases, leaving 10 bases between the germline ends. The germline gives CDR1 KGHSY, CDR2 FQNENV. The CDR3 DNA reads TGTGCCAGCAGCCAGGCCCGGGGATACGAGCAGTACTTC. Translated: CASSQARGYEQYF.

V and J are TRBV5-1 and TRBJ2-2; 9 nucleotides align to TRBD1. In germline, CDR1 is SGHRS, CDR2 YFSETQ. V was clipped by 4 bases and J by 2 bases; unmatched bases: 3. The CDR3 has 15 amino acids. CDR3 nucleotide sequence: TGCGCCAGCAGCATGGGACAGGGTAACACCGGGGAGCTGTTTTTT. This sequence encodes CASSMGQGNTGELFF.

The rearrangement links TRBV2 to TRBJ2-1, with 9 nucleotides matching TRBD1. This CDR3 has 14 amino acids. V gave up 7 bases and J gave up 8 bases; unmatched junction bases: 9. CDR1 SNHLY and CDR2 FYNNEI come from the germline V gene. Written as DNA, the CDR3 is TGTGCCAGCAAAACAGGGGGCTCTTTCTATGAGCAGTTCTTC. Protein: CASKTGGSFYEQFF.

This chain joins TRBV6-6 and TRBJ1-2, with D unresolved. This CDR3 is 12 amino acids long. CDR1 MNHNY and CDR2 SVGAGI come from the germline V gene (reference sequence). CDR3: CTTSPGFYGYTF. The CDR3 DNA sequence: TGTACCACAAGTCCGGGTTTCTATGGCTACACCTTC.

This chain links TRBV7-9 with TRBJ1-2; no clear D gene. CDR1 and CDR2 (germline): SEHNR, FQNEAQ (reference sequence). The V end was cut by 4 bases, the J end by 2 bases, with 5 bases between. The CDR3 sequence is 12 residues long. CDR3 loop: CASSYGNYGYTF. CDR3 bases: TGTGCCAGCAGCTACGGGAACTATGGCTACACCTTC.

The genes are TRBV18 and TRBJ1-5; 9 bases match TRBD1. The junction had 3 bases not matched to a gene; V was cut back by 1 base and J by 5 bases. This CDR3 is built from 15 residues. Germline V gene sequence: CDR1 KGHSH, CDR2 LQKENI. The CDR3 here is CASSPRTGADQPQHF. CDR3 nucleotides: TGTGCCAGCTCACCACGGACAGGGGCCGATCAGCCCCAGCATTTT.

Written as DNA, the CDR3 is TGTGCCAGCAAAACGACAGGGCTTAACTATGGCTACACCTTC. This encodes CASKTTGLNYGYTF. The J gene is TRBJ1-2, the V gene TRBV6-5; TRBD1 matches at 7 bases. The CDR3 sequence is 14 residues long. Germline assignment: CDR1 MNHEY and CDR2 SVGAGI. The junction had 6 bases not matched to a gene; V was cut back by 7 bases and J by 1 base.

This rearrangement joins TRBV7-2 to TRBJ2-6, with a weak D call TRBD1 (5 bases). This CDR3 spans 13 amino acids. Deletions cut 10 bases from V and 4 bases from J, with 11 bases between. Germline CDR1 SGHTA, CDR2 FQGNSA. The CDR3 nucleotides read TGTGCCACAAGGGGTCCCGGGGCCAACGTCCTGACTTTC. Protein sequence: CATRGPGANVLTF. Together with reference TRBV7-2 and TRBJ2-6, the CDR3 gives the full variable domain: GAGVSQSPSNKVTEKGKDVELRCDPISGHTALYWYRQSLGQGLEFLIYFQGNSAPDKSGLPSDRFSAERTGGSVSTLTIQRTQQEDSAVYLCATRGPGANVLTFGAGSRLTVL.

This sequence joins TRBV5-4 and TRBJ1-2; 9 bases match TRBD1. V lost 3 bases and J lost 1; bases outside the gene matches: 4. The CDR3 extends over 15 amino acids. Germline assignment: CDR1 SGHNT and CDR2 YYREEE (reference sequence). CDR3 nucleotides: TGTGCCAGCAGCTGGGGACAGGGTATTAACTATGGCTACACCTTC. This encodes CASSWGQGINYGYTF.

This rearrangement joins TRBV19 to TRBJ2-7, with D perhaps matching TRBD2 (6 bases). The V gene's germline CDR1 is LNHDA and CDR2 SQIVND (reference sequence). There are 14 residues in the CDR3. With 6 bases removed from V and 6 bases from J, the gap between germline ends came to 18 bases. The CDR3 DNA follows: TGTGCCAGTAGCCCGGGTGTGTGGGGAGGCGAGCAGTACTTC. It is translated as CASSPGVWGGEQYF.

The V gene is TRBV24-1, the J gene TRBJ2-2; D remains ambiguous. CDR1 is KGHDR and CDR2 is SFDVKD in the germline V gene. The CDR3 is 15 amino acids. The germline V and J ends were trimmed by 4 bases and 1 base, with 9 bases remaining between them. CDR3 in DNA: TGTGCCACCAGTGACCCGTCTTTGAACACCGGGGAGCTGTTTTTT. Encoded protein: CATSDPSLNTGELFF.

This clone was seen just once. CDR3 sequence (DNA): TGTGCCAGCAGCCCACAAGCGGGGAGCAATCAGCCCCAGCATTTT. Its translation: CASSPQAGSNQPQHF. This chain links TRBV9 with TRBJ1-5; D not resolved. This CDR3 is built from 15 residues. CDR1 and CDR2 from the germline V gene are SGDLS and YYNGEE. The V end was cut by 4 bases, the J end by 1 base, with 12 bases between.